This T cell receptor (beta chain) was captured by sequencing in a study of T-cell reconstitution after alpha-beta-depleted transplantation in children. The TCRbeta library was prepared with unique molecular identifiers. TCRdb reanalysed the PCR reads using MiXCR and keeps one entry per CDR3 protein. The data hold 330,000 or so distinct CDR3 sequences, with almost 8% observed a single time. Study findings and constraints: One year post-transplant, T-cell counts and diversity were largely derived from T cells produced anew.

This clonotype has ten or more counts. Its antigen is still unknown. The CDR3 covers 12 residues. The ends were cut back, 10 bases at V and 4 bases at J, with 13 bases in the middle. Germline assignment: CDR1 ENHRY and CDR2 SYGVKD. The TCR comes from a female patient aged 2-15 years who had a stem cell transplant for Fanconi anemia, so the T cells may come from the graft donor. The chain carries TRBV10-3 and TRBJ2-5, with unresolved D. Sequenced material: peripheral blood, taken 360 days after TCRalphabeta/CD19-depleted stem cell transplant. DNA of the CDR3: TGTGCCACCTGGACGGAGTTAGAGACCCAGTACTTC. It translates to CATWTELETQYF.